This record concerns one T cell receptor (beta chain) sequence. Antigen specificity is unknown. The PCR had 60 Vbeta and 13 Jbeta primers. Sequencing used immunoSEQ multiplex PCR; TCRdb keeps in-frame clones, though not all of them. The table records 100,000 to 150,000 clones, roughly 80% of them present only once. This record belongs to a study of cytomegalovirus exposure and HLA in healthy donors. The study's findings and limits: For cytomegalovirus status, the classifier reportedly gave diagnoses with high specificity and sensitivity. Investigators reported 150 to 200 TCR beta chains as tied to cytomegalovirus. A later analysis associated around 17,000 TCR beta sequences with HLA alleles at a 0.05 false discovery rate. Accurate prediction of HLA-A and HLA-B alleles (for most subjects) was reportedly achieved from TCR beta sequences.

The CDR3 is 15 residues long. This chain uses TRBV21-1 with TRBJ2-3; the table's D call TRBD1 went unverified against the DNA. TRBV21-1 has pseudogene status. This TCR was recovered from a man aged 18-30 years in good health and CMV-seronegative. The specimen sequenced was PBMCs. The CDR3 DNA sequence: TGTGCCAGCAGCTCCGTGGACAGTGACCCAGATACGCAGTATTTT. This translates into CASSSVDSDPDTQYF.